Following are 25 T cell receptor beta chains from one sample sequenced in a study of blood T cell repertoires in COVID-19. Clones were sequenced by immunoSEQ multiplex PCR, and TCRdb holds only the in-frame ones, with some missing. The profile shows 70,000 or so clones, less than 90% of them singletons. Material for sequencing was peripheral blood. The source of these receptors is a man aged 45-65 years with COVID-19, enrolled during active disease.

The genes are TRBV7-3 and TRBJ2-5; TRBD2 matches at 7 bases. The CDR3 length is 17 residues. Germline lookup yields CDR1 SGHTA and CDR2 FQGTGA. Germline trimming cut 5 bases from V and 4 bases from J; bases unmatched to any gene: 16. The CDR3 DNA sequence: TGTGCCAGCAGCCCGAAAGGTCTAAGCGGGACGCGAGAGACCCAGTACTTC. Protein sequence: CASSPKGLSGTRETQYF.

This chain uses TRBV28 with TRBJ1-5; 8 positions match TRBD1. CDR1 is MDHEN, CDR2 SYDVKM, per germline. The CDR3 is 17 residues long. The ends lost 7 bases at V and 2 bases at J; junction bases unmatched: 13. The CDR3 DNA reads as TGTGCCAGCAATCAAGCAGGGGGCACCGGCGGCAATCAGCCCCAGCATTTT. Translated, it gives CASNQAGGTGGNQPQHF.

This sequence joins TRBV27 and TRBJ2-7; 9 bases line up with TRBD2. The CDR3 consists of 15 residues. Germline-derived CDR1 and CDR2 are MNHEY and SMNVEV (reference sequence). V was clipped by 2 bases and J by 7 bases; unmatched bases: 9. CDR3 nucleotides: TGTGCCAGCAGTTTAAGAGCGGGAGGCGGTTGGGAGCAGTACTTC. Translation gives CASSLRAGGGWEQYF.

V gene TRBV6-5 combines with J gene TRBJ2-5; TRBD1 aligns across 8 bases. The CDR3 spans 13 residues. The germline V gene has CDR1 MNHEY and CDR2 SVGAGI. V was clipped by 6 bases and J by 4 bases; unmatched bases: 4. This CDR3 reads CASSLDRGETQYF. CDR3 nucleotides: TGTGCCAGCAGCCTCGACAGGGGAGAGACCCAGTACTTC.

The CDR3 DNA follows: TGTGCCAGCAGCTCGGGCGGGAGCCAAGAGACCCAGTACTTC. Its protein product is CASSSGGSQETQYF. This chain joins TRBV5-5 and TRBJ2-5; 7 positions match TRBD2. After removal of 3 bases from V and 1 base from J, the junction contained 3 bases not matched to a gene. The CDR3 contains 14 residues. Germline V gives CDR1 SGHKS, CDR2 YYEKEE (reference sequence).

The chain carries TRBV5-1 and TRBJ2-3; D is undetermined. The V end lost 0 bases, the J end lost 0 bases, and 11 bases lay between the germline ends. This CDR3 comprises 16 residues. The V gene's germline CDR1 is SGHRS and CDR2 YFSETQ. The chain's CDR3 is CASSLDGLLSTDTQYF. CDR3 nucleotides: TGCGCCAGCAGCTTGGATGGGCTATTAAGCACAGATACGCAGTATTTT.

This chain joins TRBV9 and TRBJ1-3, with 8 bases fitting TRBD1. The length of the CDR3 is 16 residues. With V trimmed by 0 bases and J by 3 bases, 5 bases remained unmatched. Germline CDR1 is SGDLS and CDR2 is YYNGEE. The CDR3 loop reads CASSVAAGGNGNTIYF. The DNA for the CDR3 is TGTGCCAGCAGCGTAGCGGCAGGGGGCAATGGAAACACCATATATTTT. The whole variable domain, remainder taken from reference TRBV9 and TRBJ1-3, is DSGVTQTPKHLITATGQRVTLRCSPRSGDLSVYWYQQSLDQGLQFLIQYYNGEERAKGNILERFSAQQFPDLHSELNLSSLELGDSALYFCASSVAAGGNGNTIYFGEGSWLTVV.

The chain uses TRBV6-1 and TRBJ2-5, with D perhaps TRBD2 (7 bases). Germline V gene sequence: CDR1 MNHNS, CDR2 SASEGT. V was trimmed by 3 bases and J by 5 bases, leaving 19 bases between them. The CDR3 spans 16 residues. The CDR3 is CASSDSWAGEGETQYF. CDR3 sequence (DNA): TGTGCCAGCAGTGATTCTTGGGCAGGGGAGGGGGAGACCCAGTACTTC.

The genes are TRBV24-1 and TRBJ2-7; TRBD1 matches 9 bases. The V gene end was trimmed by 5 bases and the J gene end by 2 bases; junction bases not matched to a gene: 6. Germline V gene data show CDR1 as KGHDR and CDR2 as SFDVKD. This CDR3 comprises 15 residues. CDR3 in amino acids: CATSGPGTGPYEQYF. As DNA, the CDR3 is TGTGCCACCAGTGGCCCAGGGACAGGGCCCTACGAGCAGTACTTC.

This chain connects TRBV7-2 to TRBJ2-7; possibly TRBD1 for D (6 bases). Trimming took off 3 bases at V and 4 bases at J, with 13 bases between the two ends. The CDR3 has 14 residues. Per germline, CDR1 SGHTA and CDR2 FQGNSA. CDR3 loop: CASSLGGTSYEQYF. CDR3 nucleotides: TGTGCCAGCAGCTTGGGTGGGACATCTTACGAGCAGTACTTC.

This clone showed up just a few times. V gene TRBV3-1 (or the pseudogene TRBV3-2) combines with J gene TRBJ1-1; the D gene is possibly TRBD1 (5 bases). This CDR3 contains 13 residues. Per the germline V gene, CDR1 is LGHDT and CDR2 is YNNKEL (reference sequence). The V end was cut by 4 bases, the J end by 11 bases, with 17 bases between. CDR3 DNA: TGTGCCAGCAGCCCCTTGGCAGGGAAGGAGGCTTTCTTT. Its translation is CASSPLAGKEAFF.

The chain uses TRBV28 and TRBJ1-3, with D possibly TRBD1 on 6 matching bases. CDR1 and CDR2 from the germline V gene are MDHEN and SYDVKM. The germline V and J ends were trimmed by 3 bases and 0 bases, with 12 bases remaining between them. The CDR3 consists of 16 residues. The CDR3 region is CASSLVGQYSGNTIYF. The CDR3 region has the DNA TGTGCCAGCAGTTTGGTAGGACAGTACTCTGGAAACACCATATATTTT.

CDR3 nucleotides: TGTGCCAGCAGCTTATCGGGGAGGCGCGGGAACACTGAAGCTTTCTTT. Translated: CASSLSGRRGNTEAFF. V gene TRBV7-2 combines with J gene TRBJ1-1; D ambiguous. The ends were cut back, 2 bases at V and 1 base at J, with 14 bases in the middle. The CDR3 is 16 amino acids. CDR1 SGHTA and CDR2 FQGNSA come from the germline V gene.

J is TRBJ2-3 and V is TRBV9; 8 bases map to TRBD2. V lost 0 bases and J lost 7; bases outside the gene matches: 10. This CDR3 spans 16 amino acids. CDR1 is SGDLS and CDR2 is YYNGEE in the germline V gene. The CDR3 DNA follows: TGTGCCAGCAGCGTAGCTACGGGCGGGAGGATGAATACGCAGTATTTT. Amino acids: CASSVATGGRMNTQYF.

The J gene is TRBJ2-4, the V gene TRBV19, with TRBD1 matching 10 bases. Germline CDR1 and CDR2: LNHDA and SQIVND (reference sequence). With 6 bases clipped from V and 8 bases from J, the junction kept 7 bases outside the gene matches. CDR3 length: 14 residues. The CDR3 reads CASRTGQGEDIQYF. The CDR3 DNA follows: TGTGCCAGTAGAACAGGACAGGGGGAGGACATTCAGTACTTC.

The chain has TRBV5-4 and TRBJ2-5; D perhaps matches TRBD1 (6 bases). The germline CDR1 and CDR2 sequences are SGHNT and YYREEE (reference sequence). The CDR3 extends over 15 amino acids. Trimming took off 4 bases at V and 2 bases at J, with 15 bases between the two ends. The CDR3 nucleotides are TGTGCCAGCAGCGGATTGGGGGCGGATCAAGAGACCCAGTACTTC. Protein sequence: CASSGLGADQETQYF.

This chain joins TRBV27 and TRBJ2-1, with 10 bases identical to TRBD2. CDR1 is MNHEY and CDR2 is SMNVEV in the germline V gene (reference sequence). V was pared by 1 base and J by 8 bases, with 8 bases of the junction left unmatched. This CDR3 has 16 residues. CDR3 sequence (DNA): TGTGCCAGCAGTTTATTCGGCGGAGCGGGAGGGCATGAGCAGTTCTTC. This encodes CASSLFGGAGGHEQFF.

In its sample, this clone was seen a few times. The rearrangement links TRBV3-1 (or the pseudogene TRBV3-2) to TRBJ2-7; 7 positions agree with TRBD1. V lost 5 bases and J lost 3; bases outside the gene matches: 4. Germline-derived CDR1 and CDR2 are LGHDT and YNNKEL (reference sequence). The CDR3 contains 13 residues. CDR3 amino acids: CASSTRQGYEQYF. The CDR3 nucleotides read TGTGCCAGCAGCACCCGACAGGGCTACGAGCAGTACTTC.

The chain recombines TRBV9 with TRBJ2-1; the D gene is possibly TRBD2 (5 bases). CDR1 and CDR2 (germline): SGDLS, YYNGEE. CDR3 size: 16 residues. Trimming removed 0 bases from V and 0 bases from J, with 10 bases in between. The CDR3 DNA reads TGTGCCAGCAGCGTAGAGGACTCCTACTCCTACAATGAGCAGTTCTTC. It encodes CASSVEDSYSYNEQFF.

This sequence joins TRBV28 and TRBJ1-5, with 7 nucleotides matching TRBD1. CDR3 length equals 14 residues. CDR1 is MDHEN, CDR2 SYDVKM, per germline. Trimming removed 8 bases from V and 3 bases from J; junction bases left unmatched: 7. The CDR3 sequence: CASRRDRPNQPQHF. CDR3 DNA: TGTGCCAGCCGCCGGGACAGACCCAATCAGCCCCAGCATTTT. The full variable domain, with the rest looked up from reference TRBV28 and TRBJ1-5, is DVKVTQSSRYLVKRTGEKVFLECVQDMDHENMFWYRQDPGLGLRLIYFSYDVKMKEKGDIPEGYSVSREKKERFSLILESASTNQTSMYLCASRRDRPNQPQHFGDGTRLSIL.

The V gene is TRBV6-6, the J gene TRBJ1-6, with TRBD1 as a possible D gene (5 bases). This CDR3 region has 15 residues. Trimming took off 7 bases at V and 7 bases at J, with 17 bases between the two ends. Germline-derived CDR1 and CDR2 are MNHNY and SVGAGI (reference sequence). The DNA of the CDR3 is TGTGCCAGCAAAATGGGGGGTGGGAGGAATTCACCCCTCCACTTT. Its translation: CASKMGGGRNSPLHF.

The gene calls are TRBV28 and TRBJ2-5; TRBD1 matches at 9 bases. V shed 4 bases and J 5 bases; nucleotides not matched to a gene: 8. Germline CDR1 and CDR2: MDHEN and SYDVKM. The CDR3 sequence is 15 residues long. The chain's CDR3 is CASSSPGTGLETQYF. CDR3 sequence (DNA): TGTGCCAGCAGTTCCCCCGGGACAGGGTTGGAGACCCAGTACTTC.

This clone was seen only once. One junction end does not reproduce the germline sequence, and a read error may be involved. This chain connects TRBV7-7 to TRBJ1-1, with D possibly TRBD1 on 5 matching bases. This CDR3 comprises 13 residues. Germline V CDR1 and CDR2: SSHAT, FNYEAQ (reference sequence). Here the CDR3 reads CASSRQPNTEAFF. CDR3 DNA sequence: TGTGCTAGCAGCCGACAGCCGAACACTGAAGCTTTCTTT. The full variable domain, with the rest looked up from reference TRBV7-7 and TRBJ1-1, is GAGVSQSPRYKVTKRGQDVTLRCDPISSHATLYWYQQALGQGPEFLTYFNYEAQPDKSGLPSDRFSAERPEGSISTLTIQRTEQRDSAMYRCASSRQPNTEAFFGQGTRLTVV.

The rearrangement links TRBV5-4 to TRBJ2-5; 7 bases agree with TRBD1. This CDR3 region has 16 residues. V shed 0 bases, J shed 4 bases, and the junction held 9 bases outside the gene matches. Per germline, CDR1 SGHNT and CDR2 YYREEE (reference sequence). This CDR3 reads CASSLAARTGGETQYF. CDR3 nucleotide sequence: TGTGCCAGCAGCTTGGCCGCCCGGACAGGCGGAGAGACCCAGTACTTC.

The sample holds a few counts of this clone. This chain links TRBV6-4 with TRBJ2-1; 7 bases map to TRBD1. The CDR3 contains 16 residues. Germline assignment: CDR1 MRHNA and CDR2 SNTAGT. The J segment lost 4 bases and the V segment lost 0 bases, leaving 6 bases of the junction unmatched. CDR3 coding DNA: TGTGCCAGCAGTGACTCAACAATGGGACAGTACAATGAGCAGTTCTTC. Translation: CASSDSTMGQYNEQFF.